This T cell receptor (beta chain) derives from a study of blood T cell repertoires in COVID-19. The overall study: Samples of COVID-19 (acute and convalescent) were obtained from the United States, Italy and Spain. The cDNA or gDNA used as material had been derived from T cells, B-cell-depleted T cells, or PBMCs.

Methods used by the authors: Estimation of nucleated cell counts was performed using reference gene primer amplification. Using immunoSEQ multiplex PCR, the repertoire was profiled, and TCRdb retains in-frame clones only, with some absent. V and J calls and clone size are as listed in that table; D and trimming were resolved from the DNA. Of about 72,000 clones in the sample, 90% to 95% are singletons; the top ten hold about 7.9%. This CDR3 comprises 11 residues. Trimming shortened V by 6 bases and J by 4 bases, and 9 bases separated the two germline ends. Germline CDR1 reads DFQATT; CDR2 reads SNEGSKA (reference sequence).

Sample: peripheral blood. The chain combines TRBV20-1 with TRBJ1-2; D is ambiguous. The sequence derives from a human donor in a cohort sampled during active COVID-19. In DNA form, the CDR3 reads TGCAGTGCAGAGAGTGCCTATGGCTACACCTTC. This gives the protein CSAESAYGYTF.